This TCR beta chain was captured in a study of shared clonotypes between healthy human individuals. TCRdb keeps only in-frame clones here, not all; method: immunoSEQ multiplex PCR. This sample has millions of clones; roughly 94% occur once, and the top ten carry 0.13%. The germline V gene has CDR1 SGHTA and CDR2 FQGNSA. Trimming removed 4 bases from V and 2 bases from J; junction bases left unmatched: 3. This CDR3 contains 14 residues. As for this clone: What it recognizes is unknown. A much larger clone differs by one base, so this may be a read error. Distinct nucleotide sequences in the sample also encode this CDR3.

Points from the study as a whole: Naive subsets, compared against memory subsets, generally had larger estimated richness values. Compared with clonotypes that all four donors shared, non-shared clonotypes had lower generation probabilities. Around 5% was the fraction of naive CD4 clonotypes found shared across several donors.

The V call is TRBV7-2, the J call TRBJ2-7; TRBD1 aligns across 9 bases. The sequenced material came from naive CD4+ T cells sorted from blood. Noted subset: CD45RA+ positively selected. The receptor's source is a young man in good health. CDR3 bases: TGTGCCAGCAGCTCGGGACAGGGAGCCTACGAGCAGTACTTC. It yields the protein CASSSGQGAYEQYF.